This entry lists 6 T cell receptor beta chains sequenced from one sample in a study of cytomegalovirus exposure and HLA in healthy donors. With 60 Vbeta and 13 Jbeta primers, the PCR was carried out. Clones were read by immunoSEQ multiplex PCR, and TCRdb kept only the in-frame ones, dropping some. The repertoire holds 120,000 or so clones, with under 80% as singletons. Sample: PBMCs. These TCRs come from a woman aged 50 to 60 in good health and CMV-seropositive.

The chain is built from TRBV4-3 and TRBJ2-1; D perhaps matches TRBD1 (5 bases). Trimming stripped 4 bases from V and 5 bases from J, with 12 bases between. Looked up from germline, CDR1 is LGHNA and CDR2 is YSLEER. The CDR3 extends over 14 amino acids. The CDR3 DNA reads TGCGCCAGCAGCCCGCGAACAGGAGACAATGAGCAGTTCTTC. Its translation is CASSPRTGDNEQFF.

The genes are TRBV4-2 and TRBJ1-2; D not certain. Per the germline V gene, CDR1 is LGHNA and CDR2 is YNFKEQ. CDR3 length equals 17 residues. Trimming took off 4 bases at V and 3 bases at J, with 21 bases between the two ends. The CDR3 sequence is CASSPYDAAEVDYGYTF. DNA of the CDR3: TGTGCCAGCAGCCCGTACGATGCCGCCGAAGTAGACTATGGCTACACCTTC.

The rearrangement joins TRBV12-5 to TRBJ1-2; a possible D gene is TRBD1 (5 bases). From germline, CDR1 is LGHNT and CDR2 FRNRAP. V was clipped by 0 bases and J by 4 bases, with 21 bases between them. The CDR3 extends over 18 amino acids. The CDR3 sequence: CASGLVTVGRAPTYGYTF. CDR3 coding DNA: TGTGCTAGTGGTTTGGTAACGGTGGGGCGCGCGCCAACCTATGGCTACACCTTC.

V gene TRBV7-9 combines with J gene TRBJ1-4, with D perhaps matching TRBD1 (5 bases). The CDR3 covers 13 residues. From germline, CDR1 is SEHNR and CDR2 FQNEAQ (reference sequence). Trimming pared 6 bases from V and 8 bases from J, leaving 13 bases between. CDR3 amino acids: CASSPGLDEKLFF. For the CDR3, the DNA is TGTGCCAGCAGTCCGGGACTTGACGAAAAACTGTTTTTT.

CDR3 sequence reads: CASTEGNGYTF. The CDR3 DNA sequence: TGTGCCAGTACGGAGGGTAATGGCTACACCTTC. The gene calls are TRBV19 and TRBJ1-2; D gene uncertain. This CDR3 is 11 amino acids long. Looked up from germline, CDR1 is LNHDA and CDR2 is SQIVND (reference sequence). The V and J ends lost 7 bases and 6 bases respectively, with 9 bases between them.

The CDR3 region is CASSTSGSYEQYF. In nucleotides, the CDR3 is TGTGCCAGTTCAACTAGCGGCTCCTACGAGCAGTACTTC. J is TRBJ2-7 and V is TRBV19; TRBD2 matches 8 bases. CDR3 length: 13 residues. Germline lookup yields CDR1 LNHDA and CDR2 SQIVND (reference sequence). With V trimmed by 8 bases and J by 0 bases, 3 bases remained unmatched. The whole variable domain, filled in from reference TRBV19 and TRBJ2-7, reads DGGITQSPKYLFRKEGQNVTLSCEQNLNHDAMYWYRQDPGQGLRLIYYSQIVNDFQKGDIAEGYSVSREKKESFPLTVTSAQKNPTAFYLCASSTSGSYEQYFGPGTRLTVT.